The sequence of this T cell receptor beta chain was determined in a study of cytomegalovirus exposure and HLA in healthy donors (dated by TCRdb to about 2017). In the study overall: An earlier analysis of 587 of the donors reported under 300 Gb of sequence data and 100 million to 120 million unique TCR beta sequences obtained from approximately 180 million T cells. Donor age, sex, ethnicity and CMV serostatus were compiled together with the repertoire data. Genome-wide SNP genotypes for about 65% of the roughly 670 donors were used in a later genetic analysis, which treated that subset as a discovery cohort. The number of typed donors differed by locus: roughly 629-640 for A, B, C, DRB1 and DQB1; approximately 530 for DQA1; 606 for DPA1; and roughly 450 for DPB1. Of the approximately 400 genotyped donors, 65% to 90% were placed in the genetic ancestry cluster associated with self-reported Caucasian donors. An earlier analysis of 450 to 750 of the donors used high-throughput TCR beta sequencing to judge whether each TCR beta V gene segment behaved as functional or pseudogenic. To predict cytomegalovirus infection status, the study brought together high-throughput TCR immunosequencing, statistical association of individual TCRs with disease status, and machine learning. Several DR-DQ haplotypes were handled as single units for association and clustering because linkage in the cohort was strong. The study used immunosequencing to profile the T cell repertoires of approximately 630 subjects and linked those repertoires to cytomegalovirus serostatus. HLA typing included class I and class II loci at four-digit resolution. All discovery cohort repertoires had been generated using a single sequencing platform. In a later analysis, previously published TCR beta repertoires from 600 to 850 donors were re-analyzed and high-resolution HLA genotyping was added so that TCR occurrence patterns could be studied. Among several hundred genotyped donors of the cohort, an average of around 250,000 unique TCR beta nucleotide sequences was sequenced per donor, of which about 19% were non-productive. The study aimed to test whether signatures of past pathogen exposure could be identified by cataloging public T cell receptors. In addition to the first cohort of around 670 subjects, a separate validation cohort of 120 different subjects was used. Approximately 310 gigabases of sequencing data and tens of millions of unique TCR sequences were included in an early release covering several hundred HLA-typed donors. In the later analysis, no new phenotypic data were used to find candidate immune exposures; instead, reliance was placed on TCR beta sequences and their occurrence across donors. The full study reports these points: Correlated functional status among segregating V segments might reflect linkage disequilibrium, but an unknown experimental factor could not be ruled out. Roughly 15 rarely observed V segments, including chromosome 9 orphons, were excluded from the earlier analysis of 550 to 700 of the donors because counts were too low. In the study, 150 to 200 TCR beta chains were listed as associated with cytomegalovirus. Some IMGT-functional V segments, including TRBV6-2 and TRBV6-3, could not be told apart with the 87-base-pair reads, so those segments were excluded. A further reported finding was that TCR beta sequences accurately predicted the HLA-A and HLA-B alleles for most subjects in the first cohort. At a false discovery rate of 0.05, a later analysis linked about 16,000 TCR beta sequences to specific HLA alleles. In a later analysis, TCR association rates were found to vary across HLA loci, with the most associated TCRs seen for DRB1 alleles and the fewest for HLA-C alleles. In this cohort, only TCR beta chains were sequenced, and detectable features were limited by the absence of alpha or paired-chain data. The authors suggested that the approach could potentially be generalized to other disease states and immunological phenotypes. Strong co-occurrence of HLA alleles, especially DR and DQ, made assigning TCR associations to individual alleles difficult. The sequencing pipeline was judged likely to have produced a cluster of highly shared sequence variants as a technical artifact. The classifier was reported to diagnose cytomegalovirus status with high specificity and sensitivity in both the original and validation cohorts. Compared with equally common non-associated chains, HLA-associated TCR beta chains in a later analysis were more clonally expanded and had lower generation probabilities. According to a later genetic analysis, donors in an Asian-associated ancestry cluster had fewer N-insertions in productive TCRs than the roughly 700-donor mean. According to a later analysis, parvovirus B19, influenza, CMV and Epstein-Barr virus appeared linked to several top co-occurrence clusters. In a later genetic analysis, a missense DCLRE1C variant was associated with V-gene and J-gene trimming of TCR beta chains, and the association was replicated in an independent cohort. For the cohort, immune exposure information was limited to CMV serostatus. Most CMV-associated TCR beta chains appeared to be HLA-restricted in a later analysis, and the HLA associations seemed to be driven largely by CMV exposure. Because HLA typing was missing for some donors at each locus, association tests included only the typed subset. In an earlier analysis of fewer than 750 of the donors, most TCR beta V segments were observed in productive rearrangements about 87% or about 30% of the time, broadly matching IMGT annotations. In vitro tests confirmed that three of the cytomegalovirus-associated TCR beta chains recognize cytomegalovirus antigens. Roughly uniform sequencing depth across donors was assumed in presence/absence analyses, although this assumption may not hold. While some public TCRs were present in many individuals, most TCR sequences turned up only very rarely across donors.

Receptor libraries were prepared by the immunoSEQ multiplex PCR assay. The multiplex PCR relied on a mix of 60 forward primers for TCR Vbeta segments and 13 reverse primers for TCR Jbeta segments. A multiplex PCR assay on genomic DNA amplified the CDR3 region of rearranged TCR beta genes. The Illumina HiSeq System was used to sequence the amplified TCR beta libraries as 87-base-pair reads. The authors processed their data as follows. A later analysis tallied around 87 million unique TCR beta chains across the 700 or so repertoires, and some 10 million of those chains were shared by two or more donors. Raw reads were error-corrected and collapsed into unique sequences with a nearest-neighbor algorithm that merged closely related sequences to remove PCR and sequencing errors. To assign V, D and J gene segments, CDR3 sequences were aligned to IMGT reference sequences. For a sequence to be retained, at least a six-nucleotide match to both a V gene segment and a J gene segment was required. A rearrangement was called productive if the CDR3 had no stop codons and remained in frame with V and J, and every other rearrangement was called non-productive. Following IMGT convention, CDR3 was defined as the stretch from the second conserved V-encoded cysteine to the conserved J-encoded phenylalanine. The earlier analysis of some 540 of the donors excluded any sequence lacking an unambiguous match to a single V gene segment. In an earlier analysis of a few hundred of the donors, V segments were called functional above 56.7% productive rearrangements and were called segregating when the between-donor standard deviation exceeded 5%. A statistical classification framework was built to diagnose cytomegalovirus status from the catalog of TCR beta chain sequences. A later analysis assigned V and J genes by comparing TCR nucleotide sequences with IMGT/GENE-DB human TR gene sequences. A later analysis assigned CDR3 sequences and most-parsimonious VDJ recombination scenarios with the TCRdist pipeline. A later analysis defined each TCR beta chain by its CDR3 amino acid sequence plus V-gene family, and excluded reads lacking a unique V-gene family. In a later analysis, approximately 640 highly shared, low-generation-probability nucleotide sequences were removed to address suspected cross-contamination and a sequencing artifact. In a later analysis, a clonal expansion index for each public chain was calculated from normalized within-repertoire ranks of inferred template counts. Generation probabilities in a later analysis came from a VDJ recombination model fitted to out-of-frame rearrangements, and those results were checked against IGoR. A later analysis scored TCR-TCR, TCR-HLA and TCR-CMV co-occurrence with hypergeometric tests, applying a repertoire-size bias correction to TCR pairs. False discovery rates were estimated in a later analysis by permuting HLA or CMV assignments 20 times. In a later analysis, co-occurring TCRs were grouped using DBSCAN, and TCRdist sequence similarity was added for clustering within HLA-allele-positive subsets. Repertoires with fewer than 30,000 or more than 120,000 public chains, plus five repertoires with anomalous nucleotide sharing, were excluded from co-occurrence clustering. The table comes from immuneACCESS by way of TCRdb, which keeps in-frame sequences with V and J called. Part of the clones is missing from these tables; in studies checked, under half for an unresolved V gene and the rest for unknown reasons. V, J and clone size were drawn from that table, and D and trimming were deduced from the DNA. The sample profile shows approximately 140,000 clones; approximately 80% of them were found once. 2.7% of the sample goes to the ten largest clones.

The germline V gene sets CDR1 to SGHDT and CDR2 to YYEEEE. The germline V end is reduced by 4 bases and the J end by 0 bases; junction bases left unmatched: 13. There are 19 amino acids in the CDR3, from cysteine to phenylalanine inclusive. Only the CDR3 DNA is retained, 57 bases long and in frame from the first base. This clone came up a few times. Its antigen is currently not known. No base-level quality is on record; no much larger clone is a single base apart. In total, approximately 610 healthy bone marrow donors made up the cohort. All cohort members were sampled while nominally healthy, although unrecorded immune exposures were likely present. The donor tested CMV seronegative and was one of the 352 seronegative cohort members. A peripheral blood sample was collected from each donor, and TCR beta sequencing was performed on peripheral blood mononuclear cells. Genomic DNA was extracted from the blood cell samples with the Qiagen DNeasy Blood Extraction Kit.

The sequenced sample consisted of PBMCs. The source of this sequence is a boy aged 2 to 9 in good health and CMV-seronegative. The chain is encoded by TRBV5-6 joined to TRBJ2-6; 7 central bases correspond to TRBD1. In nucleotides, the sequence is TGTGCCAGCAGCGTAGGTTCCGGGACAGAACCCTCTGGGGCCAACGTCCTGACTTTC. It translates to CASSVGSGTEPSGANVLTF.